This T cell receptor beta chain is drawn from a study of post-analysis software for immune sequencing data. Study-level points and caveats: Compared with controls, patients showed significantly lower normalized Chao1 diversity. About 5 TRBV segments were more frequent in patients than controls; TRBV5-6, TRBV5-1 and TRBV20-1 belonged to this group.

Trimming took 3 bases from V and 5 from J, leaving 11 bases between them. The CDR3 is 13 amino acids. CDR1 is GTSNPN and CDR2 is SVGIG in the germline V gene (reference sequence). Comment on this clonotype: Its antigen is unidentified.

Unique molecular identifiers were present in the TCR beta cDNA libraries. TCRdb processed the PCR reads anew with MiXCR; each CDR3 protein has one entry. The sample holds under 900,000 distinct CDR3 sequences, about 57% seen once. The sequence came from a girl aged 10 to 17 with multiple sclerosis. The sequenced material came from blood. This rearrangement joins TRBV30 to TRBJ1-5; D is undetermined. The CDR3 reads CAWSRDGYQPQHF. In DNA form, the CDR3 reads TGTGCCTGGAGCCGTGACGGGTATCAGCCCCAGCATTTT. The variable domain in full, completed from reference TRBV30 and TRBJ1-5, reads SQTIHQWPATLVQPVGSPLSLECTVEGTSNPNLYWYRQAAGRGLQLLFYSVGIGQISSEVPQNLSASRPQDRQFILSSKKLLLSDSGFYLCAWSRDGYQPQHFGDGTRLSIL.